This T cell receptor beta chain originates from a study of control samples from healthy donors and cancer patients. Germline values: CDR1 MNHEY, CDR2 SMNVEV (reference sequence). V lost 4 bases, J lost 4 bases, and 13 bases lay in between. This CDR3 has 14 amino acids. Here immunoSEQ multiplex PCR was the method, and the copy in TCRdb shows in-frame clones only, minus some. The sample yields under 55,000 clones, over 70% seen once. The sample taken for sequencing was blood. This receptor was obtained from a man between 65 and 85 years old in good health. The rearrangement joins TRBV27 to TRBJ1-1, with a possible D match to TRBD1 (5 bases). The CDR3 loop is CASSSPGLSTEAFF. Here the CDR3 DNA reads TGTGCCAGCAGTTCACCGGGACTAAGCACTGAAGCTTTCTTT.